This entry is about one TCR beta chain. Assay: immunoSEQ multiplex PCR; the TCRdb copy retains only in-frame clones and omits some. The table includes tens of thousands of clones, 60% to 80% detected once. The sample is drawn from a study of T cell clones after liver transplantation. J was trimmed by 6 bases and V by 4 bases; bases with no gene match: 3. This CDR3 region has 14 residues. The germline V gene encodes CDR1 LGHNT and CDR2 FRNRAP. The sequencing here drew on CD4+ T cells from blood, taken at the 22-month timepoint. This clonotype was sampled from a human patient who received a liver transplant. Some T cells may possibly be graft donor cells. The chain combines TRBV12-5 with TRBJ2-1; the match to TRBD2 covers 10 bases. The CDR3 region is CASGSSGGANEQFF. CDR3 nucleotides: TGTGCTAGTGGTTCAAGCGGGGGGGCCAATGAGCAGTTCTTC.